This T cell receptor (beta chain) was recorded in a study of cytomegalovirus exposure and HLA in healthy donors. Study observations and caveats: Diagnosis of cytomegalovirus status made by the classifier reportedly showed high specificity and sensitivity. Segments of the TCR beta V type were, in most cases, productive about 87% or about 30% of the time in an earlier analysis.

PCR amplification relied on 60 Vbeta primers (plus 13 Jbeta primers). Authors' analysis steps: Some 10 million of about 88 million unique TCR beta chains were shared, per a later count. Sequencing was performed with immunoSEQ multiplex PCR; in TCRdb, only in-frame clones are kept and a portion is missing. V and J calls plus clone size are reproduced from that table; the DNA served to infer D and trimming. Of 100,000 to 150,000 clones listed, 70% to 90% are singletons. With respect to this clone: Its antigen is not identified.

Germline V lookup: CDR1 SGDLS, CDR2 YYNGEE. Trimming stripped 7 bases from V and 6 bases from J, with 13 bases between. CDR3 length: 13 residues. The specimen sequenced was PBMCs. This sequence was found in a boy aged 5-17 years in good health and CMV-seronegative. The rearrangement links TRBV9 to TRBJ2-2; no firm D call. The CDR3 sequence is CASANGWSGELFF. The CDR3 nucleotides are TGTGCCAGCGCAAACGGGTGGTCCGGGGAGCTGTTTTTT.